Presented here are 3 T cell receptor beta chains from one specimen sequenced in a study of cytomegalovirus exposure and HLA in healthy donors. A multiplex PCR was run with 60 Vbeta primers and 13 Jbeta primers. Libraries were prepared by immunoSEQ multiplex PCR; TCRdb keeps only in-frame clonotypes and omits some of them. The data contain almost 90,000 clones, around 85% of them singletons. Specimen: PBMCs. These TCRs come from a man in his forties in good health and CMV-seropositive.

The chain links TRBV14 to TRBJ2-1; 9 bases map to TRBD2. Germline trimming cut 1 base from V and 4 bases from J; bases unmatched to any gene: 2. From germline, CDR1 is SGHDN and CDR2 FVKESK. This CDR3 is 15 amino acids long. The CDR3 bases are TGTGCCAGCAGCCAAGTAGCGGGGGTGTACAATGAGCAGTTCTTC. It is translated as CASSQVAGVYNEQFF. Together with reference TRBV14 and TRBJ2-1, the CDR3 gives the full variable domain: EAGVTQFPSHSVIEKGQTVTLRCDPISGHDNLYWYRRVMGKEIKFLLHFVKESKQDESGMPNNRFLAERTGGTYSTLKVQPAELEDSGVYFCASSQVAGVYNEQFFGPGTRLTVL.

This clone was seen a few times. The chain couples TRBV5-1 to TRBJ2-1; 11 bases are shared with TRBD2. This CDR3 is built from 15 residues. The V gene's germline CDR1 is SGHRS and CDR2 YFSETQ. Trimming took 5 bases from V and 10 from J; bases not matched to a gene: 11. CDR3 protein: CASSFVSGGAGEQFF. The CDR3 region has the DNA TGCGCCAGCAGTTTCGTTAGCGGGGGGGCCGGGGAGCAGTTCTTC.

The chain is built from TRBV6-5 and TRBJ2-7, with 7 bases identical to TRBD1. This CDR3 contains 13 residues. The V segment lost 6 bases and the J segment 5 bases; nucleotides outside the gene matches: 7. Germline lookup yields CDR1 MNHEY and CDR2 SVGAGI. CDR3 amino acids: CASSRGDSNEQYF. The CDR3 DNA follows: TGTGCCAGCAGCCGAGGGGACAGCAACGAGCAGTACTTC.